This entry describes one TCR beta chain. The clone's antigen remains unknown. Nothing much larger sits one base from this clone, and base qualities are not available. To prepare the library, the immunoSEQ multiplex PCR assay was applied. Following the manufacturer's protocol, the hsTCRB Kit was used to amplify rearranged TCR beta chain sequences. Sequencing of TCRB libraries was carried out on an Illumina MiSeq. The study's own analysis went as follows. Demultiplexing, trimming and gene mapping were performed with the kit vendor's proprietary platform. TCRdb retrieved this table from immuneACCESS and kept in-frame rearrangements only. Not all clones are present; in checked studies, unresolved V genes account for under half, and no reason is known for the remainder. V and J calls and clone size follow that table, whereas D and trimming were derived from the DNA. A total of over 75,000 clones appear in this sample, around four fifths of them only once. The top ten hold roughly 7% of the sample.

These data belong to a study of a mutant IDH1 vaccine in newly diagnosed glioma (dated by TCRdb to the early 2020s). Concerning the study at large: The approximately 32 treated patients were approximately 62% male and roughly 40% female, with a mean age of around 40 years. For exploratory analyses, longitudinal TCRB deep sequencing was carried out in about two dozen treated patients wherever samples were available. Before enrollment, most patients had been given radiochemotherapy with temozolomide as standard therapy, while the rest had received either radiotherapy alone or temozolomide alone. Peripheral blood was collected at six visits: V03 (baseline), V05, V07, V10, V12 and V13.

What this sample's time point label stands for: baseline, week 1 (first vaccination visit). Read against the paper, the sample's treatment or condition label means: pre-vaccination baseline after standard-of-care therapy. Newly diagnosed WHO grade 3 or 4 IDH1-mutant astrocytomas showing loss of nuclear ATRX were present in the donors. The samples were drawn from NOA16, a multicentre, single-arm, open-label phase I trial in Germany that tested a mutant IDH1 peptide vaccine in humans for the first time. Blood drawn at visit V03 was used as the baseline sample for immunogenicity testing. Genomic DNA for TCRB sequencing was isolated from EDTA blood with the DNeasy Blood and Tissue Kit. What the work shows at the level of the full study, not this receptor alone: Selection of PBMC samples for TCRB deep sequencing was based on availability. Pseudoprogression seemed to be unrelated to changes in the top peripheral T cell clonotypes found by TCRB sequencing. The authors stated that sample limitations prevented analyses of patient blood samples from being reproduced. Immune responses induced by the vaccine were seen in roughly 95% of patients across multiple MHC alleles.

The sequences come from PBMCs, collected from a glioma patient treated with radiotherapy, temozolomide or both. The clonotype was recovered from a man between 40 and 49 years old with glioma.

For the CDR3, the sequence is CASSLVKSTDTQYF. The DNA sequence follows: TGTGCCAGCAGCTTAGTCAAAAGCACAGATACGCAGTATTTT. This sequence uses TRBV7-9 and TRBJ2-3; a confident D gene designation cannot be given. The junction carries 5 bases between V and J, which are trimmed by 1 base and 0 bases respectively. The germline V gene (reference sequence) specifies SEHNR as CDR1 and FQNEAQ as CDR2. Its CDR3 holds 14 amino acids, cysteine through phenylalanine. The kept DNA is CDR3 alone, 42 bases in frame from the first base.